A single sample is the source of the 21 T cell receptor beta chains below, sequenced in a study of regulatory T cells in long-lasting Graves disease. Stated time point: newly diagnosed GD, antithyroid drugs for less than 3 months. After RNA was extracted from PBMCs, the TCR library was made from it. Sequencing libraries for TCR beta were prepared with iRepertoire HTBI primers and Arm-PCR of CDR3 regions. TCRdb re-derived calls from the multiplex PCR reads in MiXCR, one entry per CDR3 protein. The table has 200,000 to 250,000 distinct CDR3 sequences, roughly a fifth seen once. This sample was also put to use in a study of T cells in Graves' hyperthyroidism and ophthalmopathy.

The material sequenced was peripheral blood mononuclear cells (PBMCs), taken at new diagnosis, from a patient treated with antithyroid drugs. The receptors shown here come from a woman aged 30 to 39 with Graves disease.

This clonotype occurred many times. This chain uses TRBV20-1 with TRBJ1-5, with D possibly being TRBD1 (5 bases). Germline V gives CDR1 DFQATT, CDR2 SNEGSKA (reference sequence). This CDR3 is 18 amino acids long. V was pared by 0 bases and J by 3 bases, with 21 bases between. CDR3 in DNA: TGCAGTGCTAGAGATTTGGGGCTCCGGGGGATTGACAATCAGCCCCAGCATTTT. Translated: CSARDLGLRGIDNQPQHF.

This clonotype was detected ten times or more. The chain is built from TRBV27 and TRBJ2-2; 11 positions match TRBD2. Germline loops: CDR1 MNHEY, CDR2 SMNVEV (reference sequence). The CDR3 sequence is 15 residues long. The junction had 4 bases not matched to a gene; V was cut back by 7 bases and J by 3 bases. CDR3 nucleotide sequence: TGTGCCAGCACCACTAGCGGGAGTCACACCGGGGAGCTGTTTTTT. Its protein product is CASTTSGSHTGELFF.

V and J are TRBV14 and TRBJ2-7, with D possibly matching TRBD2 (7 bases). The CDR3 is made up of 16 amino acids. The V end lost 4 bases, the J end lost 2 bases, and 18 bases lay between the germline ends. Germline-derived CDR1 and CDR2 are SGHDN and FVKESK. The CDR3 region has the DNA TGTGCCAGCAGCCGACTTGGGGGGGCTATTCCCTACGAGCAGTACTTC. Protein: CASSRLGGAIPYEQYF.

This clonotype was found many times. The chain combines TRBV18 with TRBJ2-2; D remains unclear. The CDR3 covers 15 residues. The ends were cut back, 1 base at V and 5 bases at J, with 11 bases in the middle. Germline V lookup: CDR1 KGHSH, CDR2 LQKENI. The CDR3, as DNA: TGTGCCAGCTCACCACAAAAGGGTGGAACCGGGGAGCTGTTTTTT. This sequence encodes CASSPQKGGTGELFF.

This clonotype showed up many times. V usage is TRBV5-1 and J usage is TRBJ1-2; D is uncertain. The V end was cut by 4 bases, the J end by 4 bases, with 11 bases between. Germline CDR1 and CDR2: SGHRS and YFSETQ. CDR3 length: 13 amino acids. CDR3 amino acids: CASSLPEGYGYTF. CDR3 nucleotide sequence: TGCGCCAGCAGCCTCCCCGAGGGCTATGGCTACACCTTC.

This clonotype has a count of ten or more. The chain has TRBV27 and TRBJ2-2; 12 bases map to TRBD2. Germline trimming cut 6 bases from V and 4 bases from J; bases unmatched to any gene: 15. In germline, CDR1 is MNHEY, CDR2 SMNVEV (reference sequence). The CDR3 runs to 19 residues. In DNA, the CDR3 is TGTGCCAGCAGCTCCATCTTCGCGGGGACTAGCGGGTTCACCGGGGAGCTGTTTTTT. Its protein is CASSSIFAGTSGFTGELFF.

Details on this clonotype: Relative to the germline gene, one junction end is altered; a read error may explain this. The chain recombines TRBV12-3 or TRBV12-4 with TRBJ1-4, with TRBD1 matching 7 bases. The CDR3 runs to 13 residues. The chain's CDR3 is CASSPGGNEELFF. The CDR3 DNA follows: TGTGCCAGCAGCCCAGGGGGGAATGAAGAACTGTTTTTT.

This clonotype has at least ten counts. The chain employs TRBV13 and TRBJ1-1; 7 bases agree with TRBD1. CDR1 is PRHDT, CDR2 FYEKMQ, per germline (reference sequence). The trim removed 0 bases at V and 0 bases at J, leaving 4 bases unmatched. This CDR3 spans 16 amino acids. The CDR3 loop is CASSLGGGGLNTEAFF. The CDR3 DNA is TGTGCCAGCAGCTTAGGAGGAGGGGGCCTGAACACTGAAGCTTTCTTT.

The sample holds many counts of this clonotype. J is TRBJ1-2 and V is TRBV12-3 or TRBV12-4, with 10 bases identical to TRBD1. CDR3 size: 16 residues. With 5 bases clipped from V and 4 bases from J, the junction kept 10 bases outside the gene matches. CDR3 DNA sequence: TGTGCCAGCAGTGGAGGGCGTAGGACAGGGGGCTATGGCTACACCTTC. Its protein product is CASSGGRRTGGYGYTF.

This clonotype was picked up many times. This chain joins TRBV20-1 and TRBJ1-2; D remains unclear. Germline values: CDR1 DFQATT, CDR2 SNEGSKA (reference sequence). Between the trimmed V and J ends, which lost 2 bases and 8 bases, there was a span of 21 bases. The CDR3 contains 15 residues. CDR3 nucleotide sequence: TGCAGTGCTAGAAGCCTGGGCAGGCCGGTGGAGGGCTACACCTTC. It specifies CSARSLGRPVEGYTF.

This clonotype occurred many times. This rearrangement joins TRBV20-1 to TRBJ1-5; D remains ambiguous. The CDR3 is made up of 14 amino acids. With 1 base removed from V and 4 bases from J, the gap between germline ends came to 11 bases. Per the germline V gene, CDR1 is DFQATT and CDR2 is SNEGSKA (reference sequence). CDR3 bases: TGCAGTGCTAGAGGATGGGAAGGGAATCAGCCCCAGCATTTT. It yields the protein CSARGWEGNQPQHF.

This clonotype was seen at least ten times. The V gene is TRBV2, the J gene TRBJ1-1, with a weak D call TRBD1 (6 bases). This CDR3 is 12 amino acids long. V shed 4 bases and J shed 12 bases, with 15 bases lying between them. Germline CDR1 and CDR2: SNHLY and FYNNEI. CDR3 nucleotides: TGTGCCAGCAGTGTAAAGGGGGGGTTTACTTTCTTT. It yields the protein CASSVKGGFTFF.

This clonotype was observed at least ten times. The gene calls are TRBV28 and TRBJ1-2; the D gene is possibly TRBD1 (5 bases). The CDR3 is made up of 13 amino acids. The germline V gene has CDR1 MDHEN and CDR2 SYDVKM. The germline V and J ends were trimmed by 1 base and 4 bases, with 7 bases remaining between them. The CDR3: CASSLSGFYGYTF. CDR3 sequence (DNA): TGTGCCAGCAGTTTATCAGGGTTCTATGGCTACACCTTC.

This clonotype was detected many times. The V and J genes are TRBV12-3 or TRBV12-4 and TRBJ1-2; 10 bases map to TRBD1. The ends lost 5 bases at V and 4 bases at J; junction bases unmatched: 7. CDR3 length equals 15 residues. The CDR3 DNA reads as TGTGCCAGCAGTCCGTTAGACAGGGGGCCCTATGGCTACACCTTC. Translation gives CASSPLDRGPYGYTF.

This clonotype was seen ten or more times. V gene TRBV4-2 combines with J gene TRBJ2-7; tentatively, D is TRBD2 (5 bases). The CDR3 totals 16 residues. Germline-derived CDR1 and CDR2 are LGHNA and YNFKEQ. V lost 0 bases to trimming and J lost 0 bases, with 12 bases between them. CDR3 sequence (DNA): TGTGCCAGCAGCCAAGAGTCGGCTAGCACCTCCTACGAGCAGTACTTC. It is translated as CASSQESASTSYEQYF.

The V call is TRBV5-1, the J call TRBJ1-4; D might be TRBD1 (6 bases). Trimming removed 4 bases at V and 6 bases at J, with 13 bases between. The CDR3 consists of 14 residues. Per germline, CDR1 SGHRS and CDR2 YFSETQ. The CDR3: CASSVYRADEKLFF. The CDR3 DNA is TGCGCCAGCAGCGTTTACAGGGCGGATGAAAAACTGTTTTTT.

This clonotype was counted at least ten times. V is TRBV6-1 and J is TRBJ2-2, with 11 nucleotides matching TRBD1. The V and J ends lost 9 bases and 3 bases, in that order; junction bases with no gene match: 3. The V gene's germline CDR1 is MNHNS and CDR2 SASEGT. CDR3 length: 14 amino acids. The CDR3 sequence: CASRDRGDTGELFF. The CDR3 DNA reads as TGTGCCAGTCGGGACAGGGGGGACACCGGGGAGCTGTTTTTT.

V and J are TRBV19 and TRBJ2-1; D perhaps matches TRBD1 (6 bases). In germline, CDR1 is LNHDA, CDR2 SQIVND (reference sequence). This CDR3 region has 16 residues. Trimming shortened V by 6 bases and J by 4 bases, and 19 bases separated the two germline ends. The CDR3 sequence: CASSPGSSQGYNEQFF. The CDR3 DNA is TGTGCCAGTAGCCCGGGGAGTTCTCAGGGGTACAATGAGCAGTTCTTC.

This clonotype was detected ten times or more. The chain links TRBV12-3 or TRBV12-4 to TRBJ1-1, with 7 bases identical to TRBD1. The CDR3 runs to 14 residues. The ends lost 4 bases at V and 5 bases at J; junction bases unmatched: 7. The CDR3 DNA follows: TGTGCCAGCAGTTATAGACAGGGCTGGACTGAAGCTTTCTTT. Protein product: CASSYRQGWTEAFF.

There are many counts of this clonotype. V gene TRBV11-2 combines with J gene TRBJ2-3; 14 bases line up with TRBD2. J was trimmed by 3 bases and V by 5 bases; bases with no gene match: 13. The CDR3 is made up of 19 amino acids. Germline V gene data show CDR1 as SGHAT and CDR2 as FQNNGV. CDR3 protein: CASSLRLAGGPGGTDTQYF. Here the CDR3 DNA reads TGTGCCAGCAGCCTCCGACTAGCGGGAGGGCCGGGGGGTACAGATACGCAGTATTTT.

This chain links TRBV10-3 with TRBJ2-7; the match to TRBD2 covers 7 bases. Germline CDR1 ENHRY, CDR2 SYGVKD. CDR3 length equals 15 residues. Trimming removed 3 bases from V and 4 bases from J; junction bases left unmatched: 9. This chain's CDR3 is CAISDFREEGYEQYF. The CDR3 region has the DNA TGTGCCATCAGTGATTTTCGGGAGGAGGGATACGAGCAGTACTTC.